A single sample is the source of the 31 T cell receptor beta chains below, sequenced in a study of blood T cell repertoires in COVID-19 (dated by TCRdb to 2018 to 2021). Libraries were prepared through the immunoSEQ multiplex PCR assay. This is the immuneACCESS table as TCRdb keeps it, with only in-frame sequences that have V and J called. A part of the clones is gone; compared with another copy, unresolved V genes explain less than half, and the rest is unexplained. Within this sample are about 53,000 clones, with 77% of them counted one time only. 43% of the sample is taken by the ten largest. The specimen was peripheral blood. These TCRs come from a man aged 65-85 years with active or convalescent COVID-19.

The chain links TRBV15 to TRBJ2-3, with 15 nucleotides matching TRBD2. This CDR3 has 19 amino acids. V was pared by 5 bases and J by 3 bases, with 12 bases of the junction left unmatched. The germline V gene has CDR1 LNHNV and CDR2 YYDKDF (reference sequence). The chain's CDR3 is CATSPTGLAGGLSTDTQYF. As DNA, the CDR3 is TGTGCCACCAGCCCGACTGGACTAGCGGGGGGGCTTTCGACAGATACGCAGTATTTT.

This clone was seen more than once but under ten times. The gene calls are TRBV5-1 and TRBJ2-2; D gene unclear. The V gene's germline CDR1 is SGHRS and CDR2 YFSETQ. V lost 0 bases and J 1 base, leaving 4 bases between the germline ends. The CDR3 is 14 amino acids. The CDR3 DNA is TGCGCCAGCAGCTTGGGACAGAACACCGGGGAGCTGTTTTTT. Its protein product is CASSLGQNTGELFF.

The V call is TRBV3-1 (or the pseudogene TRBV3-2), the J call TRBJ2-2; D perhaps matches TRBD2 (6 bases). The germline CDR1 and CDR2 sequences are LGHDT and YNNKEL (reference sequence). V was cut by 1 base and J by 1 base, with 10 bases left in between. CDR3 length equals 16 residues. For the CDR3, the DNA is TGTGCCAGCAGCCAAGGGCGGGGACTGAACACCGGGGAGCTGTTTTTT. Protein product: CASSQGRGLNTGELFF.

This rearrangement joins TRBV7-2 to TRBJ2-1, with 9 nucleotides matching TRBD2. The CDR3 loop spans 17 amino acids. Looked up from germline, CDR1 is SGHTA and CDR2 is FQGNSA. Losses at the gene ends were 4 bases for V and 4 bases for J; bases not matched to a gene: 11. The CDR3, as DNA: TGTGCCAGCAGCTCAGGGCCGGCGGGAGGGCGGTACAATGAGCAGTTCTTC. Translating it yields CASSSGPAGGRYNEQFF.

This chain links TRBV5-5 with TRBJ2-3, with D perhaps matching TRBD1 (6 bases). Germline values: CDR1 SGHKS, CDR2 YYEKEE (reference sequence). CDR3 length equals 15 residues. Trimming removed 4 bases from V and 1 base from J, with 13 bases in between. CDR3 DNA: TGTGCCAGCAGCCGAGGACAGTCCCGCACAGATACGCAGTATTTT. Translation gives CASSRGQSRTDTQYF.

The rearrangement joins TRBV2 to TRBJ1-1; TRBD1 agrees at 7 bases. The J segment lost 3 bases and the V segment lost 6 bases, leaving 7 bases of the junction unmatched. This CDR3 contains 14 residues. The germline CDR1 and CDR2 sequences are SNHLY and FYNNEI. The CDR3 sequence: CASRMTGYDTEAFF. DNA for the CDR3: TGTGCCAGCAGGATGACAGGGTACGACACTGAAGCTTTCTTT. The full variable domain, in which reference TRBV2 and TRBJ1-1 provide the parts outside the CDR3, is EPEVTQTPSHQVTQMGQEVILRCVPISNHLYFYWYRQILGQKVEFLVSFYNNEISEKSEIFDDQFSVERPDGSNFTLKIRSTKLEDSAMYFCASRMTGYDTEAFFGQGTRLTVV.

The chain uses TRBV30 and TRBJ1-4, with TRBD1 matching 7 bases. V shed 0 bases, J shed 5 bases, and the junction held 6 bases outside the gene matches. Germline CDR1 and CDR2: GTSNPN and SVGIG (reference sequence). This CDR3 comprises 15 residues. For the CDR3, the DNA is TGTGCCTGGAGTGTAAAGGGACAGCCAAATGAAAAACTGTTTTTT. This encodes CAWSVKGQPNEKLFF.

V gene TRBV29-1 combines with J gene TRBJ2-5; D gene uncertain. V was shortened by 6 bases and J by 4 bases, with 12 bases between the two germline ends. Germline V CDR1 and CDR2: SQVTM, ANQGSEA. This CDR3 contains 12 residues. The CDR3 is CSVPRNGETQYF. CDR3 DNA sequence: TGCAGCGTCCCCAGGAATGGAGAGACCCAGTACTTC.

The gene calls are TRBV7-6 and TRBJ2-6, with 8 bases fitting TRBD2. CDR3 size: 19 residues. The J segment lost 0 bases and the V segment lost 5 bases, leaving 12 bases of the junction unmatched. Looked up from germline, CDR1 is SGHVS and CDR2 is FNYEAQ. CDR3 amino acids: CASSPQVVAGNSGANVLTF. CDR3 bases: TGTGCCAGCAGCCCCCAGGTGGTAGCGGGGAACTCTGGGGCCAACGTCCTGACTTTC. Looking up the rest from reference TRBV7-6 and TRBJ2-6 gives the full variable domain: GAGVSQSPRYKVTKRGQDVALRCDPISGHVSLYWYRQALGQGPEFLTYFNYEAQQDKSGLPNDRFSAERPEGSISTLTIQRTEQRDSAMYRCASSPQVVAGNSGANVLTFGAGSRLTVL.

The CDR3 nucleotides are TGCGCCAGCAGCCGCTGGACAGGAGACAATCAGCCCCAGCATTTT. Translation gives CASSRWTGDNQPQHF. The chain combines TRBV4-3 with TRBJ1-5; 7 positions match TRBD1. The CDR3 loop spans 15 amino acids. V dropped 4 bases and J dropped 3; count of bases not matched to a gene: 6. CDR1 is LGHNA and CDR2 is YSLEER in the germline V gene.

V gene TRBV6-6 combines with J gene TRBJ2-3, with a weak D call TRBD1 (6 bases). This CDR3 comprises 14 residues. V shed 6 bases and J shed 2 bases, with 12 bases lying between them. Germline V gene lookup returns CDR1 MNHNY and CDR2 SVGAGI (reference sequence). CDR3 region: CASSLGATTDTQYF. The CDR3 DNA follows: TGTGCCAGCAGCCTGGGGGCGACCACAGATACGCAGTATTTT.

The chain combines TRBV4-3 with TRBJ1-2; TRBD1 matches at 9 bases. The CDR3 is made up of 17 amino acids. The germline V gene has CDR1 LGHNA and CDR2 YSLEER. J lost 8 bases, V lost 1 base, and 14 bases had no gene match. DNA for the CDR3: TGCGCCAGCAGCCAAGTCACAGGGGGCAGGGGTAGGCTCGGCTACACCTTC. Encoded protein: CASSQVTGGRGRLGYTF.

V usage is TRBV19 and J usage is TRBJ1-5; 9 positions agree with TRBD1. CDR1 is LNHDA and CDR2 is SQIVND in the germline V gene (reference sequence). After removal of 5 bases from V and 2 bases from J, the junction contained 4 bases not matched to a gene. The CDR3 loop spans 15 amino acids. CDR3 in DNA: TGTGCCAGTAGTCGAGACAGGGGGGGCAATCAGCCCCAGCATTTT. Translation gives CASSRDRGGNQPQHF.

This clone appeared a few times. The CDR3: CASSYRPAYEQYF. The CDR3 DNA sequence: TGCGCCAGCAGCTACCGCCCAGCCTACGAGCAGTACTTC. The gene calls are TRBV5-1 and TRBJ2-7; no clear D gene. Germline values: CDR1 SGHRS, CDR2 YFSETQ. Trimming took off 3 bases at V and 2 bases at J, with 9 bases between the two ends. The CDR3 has 13 amino acids.

CDR3 protein: CASSEEGQGRETQYF. The CDR3 coding sequence is TGTGCCAGCAGTGAAGAGGGACAGGGACGAGAGACCCAGTACTTC. This chain connects TRBV2 to TRBJ2-5; 9 nucleotides line up with TRBD1. Germline V lookup: CDR1 SNHLY, CDR2 FYNNEI. This CDR3 has 15 amino acids. J was trimmed by 4 bases and V by 1 base; bases with no gene match: 4.

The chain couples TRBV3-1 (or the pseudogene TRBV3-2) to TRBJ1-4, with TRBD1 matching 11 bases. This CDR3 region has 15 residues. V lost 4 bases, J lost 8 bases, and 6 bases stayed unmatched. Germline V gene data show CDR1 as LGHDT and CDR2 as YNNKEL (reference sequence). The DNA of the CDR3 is TGTGCCAGCAGCCGCTGGACAGGGGGCGGAGAAAAACTGTTTTTT. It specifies CASSRWTGGGEKLFF.

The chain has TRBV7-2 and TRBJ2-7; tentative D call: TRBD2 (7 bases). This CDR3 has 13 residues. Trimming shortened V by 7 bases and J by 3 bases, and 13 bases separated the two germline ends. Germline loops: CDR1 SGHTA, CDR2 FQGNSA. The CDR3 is CASTGGLGYEQYF. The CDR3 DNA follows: TGTGCCAGCACCGGGGGGCTAGGCTACGAGCAGTACTTC. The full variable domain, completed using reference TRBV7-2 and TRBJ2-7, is GAGVSQSPSNKVTEKGKDVELRCDPISGHTALYWYRQSLGQGLEFLIYFQGNSAPDKSGLPSDRFSAERTGGSVSTLTIQRTQQEDSAVYLCASTGGLGYEQYFGPGTRLTVT.

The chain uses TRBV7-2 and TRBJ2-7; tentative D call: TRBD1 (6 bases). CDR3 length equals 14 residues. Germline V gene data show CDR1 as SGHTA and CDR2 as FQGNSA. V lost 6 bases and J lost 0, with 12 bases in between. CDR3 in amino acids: CASRGVGGSYEQYF. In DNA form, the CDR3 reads TGTGCCAGCAGGGGGGTAGGGGGCTCCTACGAGCAGTACTTC.

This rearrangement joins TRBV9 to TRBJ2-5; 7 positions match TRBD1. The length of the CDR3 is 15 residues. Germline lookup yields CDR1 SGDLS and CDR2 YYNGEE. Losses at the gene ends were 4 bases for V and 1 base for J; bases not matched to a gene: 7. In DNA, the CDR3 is TGTGCCAGCAGCACAAATACAGGGGTCCAAGAGACCCAGTACTTC. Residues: CASSTNTGVQETQYF.

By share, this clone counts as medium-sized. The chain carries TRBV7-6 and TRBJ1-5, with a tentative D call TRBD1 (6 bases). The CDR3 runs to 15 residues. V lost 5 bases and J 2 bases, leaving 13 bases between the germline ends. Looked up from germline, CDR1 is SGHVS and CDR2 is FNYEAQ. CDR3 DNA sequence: TGTGCCAGCAGCCTGGGGGGGGCGGGCAATCAGCCCCAGCATTTT. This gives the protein CASSLGGAGNQPQHF.

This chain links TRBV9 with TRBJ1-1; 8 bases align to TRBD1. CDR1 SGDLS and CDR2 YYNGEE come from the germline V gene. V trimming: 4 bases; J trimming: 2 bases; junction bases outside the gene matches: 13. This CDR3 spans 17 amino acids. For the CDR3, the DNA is TGTGCCAGCAGCCCATCCCCGCAGGGGGCTATTAACACTGAAGCTTTCTTT. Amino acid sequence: CASSPSPQGAINTEAFF.

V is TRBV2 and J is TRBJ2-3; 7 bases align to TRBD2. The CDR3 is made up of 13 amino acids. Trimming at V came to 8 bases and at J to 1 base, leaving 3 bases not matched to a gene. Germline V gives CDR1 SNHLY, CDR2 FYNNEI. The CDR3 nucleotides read TGTGCCAGCCGGGGAGGGGGCACAGATACGCAGTATTTT. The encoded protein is CASRGGGTDTQYF.

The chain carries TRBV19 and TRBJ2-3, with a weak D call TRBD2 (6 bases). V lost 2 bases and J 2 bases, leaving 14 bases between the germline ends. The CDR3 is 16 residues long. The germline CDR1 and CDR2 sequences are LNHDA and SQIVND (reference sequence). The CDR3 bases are TGTGCCAGTAGTATAAGGGTTGGAGGGCACACAGATACGCAGTATTTT. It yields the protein CASSIRVGGHTDTQYF.

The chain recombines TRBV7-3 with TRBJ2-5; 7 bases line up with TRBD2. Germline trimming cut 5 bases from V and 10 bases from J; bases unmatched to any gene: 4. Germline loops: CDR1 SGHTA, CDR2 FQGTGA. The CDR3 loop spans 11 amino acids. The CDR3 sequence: CASSGRGSQYF. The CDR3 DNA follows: TGTGCCAGCAGCGGGCGGGGGAGCCAGTACTTC.

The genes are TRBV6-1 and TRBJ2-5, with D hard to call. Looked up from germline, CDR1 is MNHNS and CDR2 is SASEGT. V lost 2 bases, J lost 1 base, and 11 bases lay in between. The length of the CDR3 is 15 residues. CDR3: CASSEFFSTQETQYF. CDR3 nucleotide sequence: TGTGCCAGCAGTGAATTCTTTAGCACCCAAGAGACCCAGTACTTC.

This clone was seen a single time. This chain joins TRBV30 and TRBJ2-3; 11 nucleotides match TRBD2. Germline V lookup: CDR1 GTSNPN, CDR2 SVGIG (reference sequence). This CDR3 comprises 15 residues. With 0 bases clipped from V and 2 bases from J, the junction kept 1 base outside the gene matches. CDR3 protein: CAWSVLAGDTDTQYF. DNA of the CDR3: TGTGCCTGGAGTGTACTAGCGGGGGACACAGATACGCAGTATTTT. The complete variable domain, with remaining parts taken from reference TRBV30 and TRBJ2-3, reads SQTIHQWPATLVQPVGSPLSLECTVEGTSNPNLYWYRQAAGRGLQLLFYSVGIGQISSEVPQNLSASRPQDRQFILSSKKLLLSDSGFYLCAWSVLAGDTDTQYFGPGTRLTVL.

In nucleotides, the CDR3 is TGTGCCAGCAGCGGAAACAGGGGGCGCGGAAACACCATATATTTT. Translation: CASSGNRGRGNTIYF. J is TRBJ1-3 and V is TRBV14; 9 nucleotides agree with TRBD1. V trimming: 5 bases; J trimming: 4 bases; junction bases outside the gene matches: 6. The length of the CDR3 is 15 residues. Looked up from germline, CDR1 is SGHDN and CDR2 is FVKESK.

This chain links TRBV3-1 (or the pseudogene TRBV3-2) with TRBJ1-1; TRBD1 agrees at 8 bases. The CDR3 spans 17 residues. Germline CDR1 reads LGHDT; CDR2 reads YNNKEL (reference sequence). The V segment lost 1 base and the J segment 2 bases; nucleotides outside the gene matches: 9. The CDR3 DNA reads TGTGCCAGCAGCCAAGTATTTCGGCAGGGGGCTAACACTGAAGCTTTCTTT. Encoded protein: CASSQVFRQGANTEAFF.

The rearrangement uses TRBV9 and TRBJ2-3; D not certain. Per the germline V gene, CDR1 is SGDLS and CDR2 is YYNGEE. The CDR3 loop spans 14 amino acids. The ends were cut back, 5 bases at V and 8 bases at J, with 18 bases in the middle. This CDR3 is CASSREPPNLTQYF. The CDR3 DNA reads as TGTGCCAGCAGTCGAGAACCGCCTAACCTTACGCAGTATTTT.

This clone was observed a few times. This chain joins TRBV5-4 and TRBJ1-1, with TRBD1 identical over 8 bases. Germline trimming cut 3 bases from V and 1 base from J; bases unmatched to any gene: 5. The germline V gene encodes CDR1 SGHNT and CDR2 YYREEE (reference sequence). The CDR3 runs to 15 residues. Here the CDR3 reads CASSSDRGRNTEAFF. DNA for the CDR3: TGTGCCAGCAGCTCCGACAGGGGACGGAACACTGAAGCTTTCTTT.

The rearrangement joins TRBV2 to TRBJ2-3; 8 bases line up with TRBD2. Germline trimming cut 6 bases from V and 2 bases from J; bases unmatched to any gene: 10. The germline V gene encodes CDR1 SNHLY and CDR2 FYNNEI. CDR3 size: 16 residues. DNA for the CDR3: TGTGCCAGCAGCGTAGGGCGGGGGGCGATCACAGATACGCAGTATTTT. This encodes CASSVGRGAITDTQYF.